This TCR beta chain was recorded in a study of PD-L1 blockade in urothelial cancer. Study in general: Chemotherapy regimens numbering 0 to 3 had been given to patients.

The time point is: peripheral blood 6 weeks after treatment start. The V gene's germline CDR1 is SGHRS and CDR2 YFSETQ. The CDR3 has 17 amino acids. V trimming: 4 bases; J trimming: 9 bases; junction bases outside the gene matches: 13. TCRdb's table, derived via immunoSEQ multiplex PCR, lists solely in-frame clones and lacks some. The repertoire holds tens of thousands of clones, with more than 80% as singletons. The specimen comprised PBMCs, sampled around atezolizumab (anti-PD-L1) treatment. The V call is TRBV5-1, the J call TRBJ2-7, with TRBD2 matching 16 bases. This clonotype was obtained from a man between 65 and 80 years old with urothelial cancer. CDR3 coding DNA: TGCGCCAGCAGCCCGGGACTAGCGGGAGGGGAAGAGTCTTTGCAGTACTTC. Translation: CASSPGLAGGEESLQYF.